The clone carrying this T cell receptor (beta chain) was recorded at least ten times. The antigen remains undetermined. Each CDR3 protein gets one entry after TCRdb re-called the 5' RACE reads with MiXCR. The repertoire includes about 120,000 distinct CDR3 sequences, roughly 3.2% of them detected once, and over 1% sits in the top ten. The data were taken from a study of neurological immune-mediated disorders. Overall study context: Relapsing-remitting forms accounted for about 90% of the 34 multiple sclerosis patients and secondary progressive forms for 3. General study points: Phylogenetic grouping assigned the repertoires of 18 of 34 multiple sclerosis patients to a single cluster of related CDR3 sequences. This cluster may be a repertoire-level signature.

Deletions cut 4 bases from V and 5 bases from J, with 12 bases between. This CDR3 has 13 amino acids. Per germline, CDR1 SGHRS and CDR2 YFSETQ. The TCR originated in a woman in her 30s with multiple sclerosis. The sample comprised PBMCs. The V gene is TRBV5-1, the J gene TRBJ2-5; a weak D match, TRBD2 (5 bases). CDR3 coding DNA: TGCGCCAGCAGCGAGGTGAGGGCGGAGACCCAGTACTTC. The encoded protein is CASSEVRAETQYF.